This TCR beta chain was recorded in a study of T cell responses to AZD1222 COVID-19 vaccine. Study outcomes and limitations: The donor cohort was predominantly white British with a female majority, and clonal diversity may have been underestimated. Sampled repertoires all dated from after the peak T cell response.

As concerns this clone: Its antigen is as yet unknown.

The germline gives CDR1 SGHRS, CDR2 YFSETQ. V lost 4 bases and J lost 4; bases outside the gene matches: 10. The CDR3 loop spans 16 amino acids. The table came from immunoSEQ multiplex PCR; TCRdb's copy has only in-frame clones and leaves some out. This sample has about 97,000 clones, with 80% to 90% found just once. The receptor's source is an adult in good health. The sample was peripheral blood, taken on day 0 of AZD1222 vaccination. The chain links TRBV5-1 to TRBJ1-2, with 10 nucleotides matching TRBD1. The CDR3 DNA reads TGCGCCAGCAGCACACCGACAGGGGGCGGAGGCTATGGCTACACCTTC. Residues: CASSTPTGGGGYGYTF.